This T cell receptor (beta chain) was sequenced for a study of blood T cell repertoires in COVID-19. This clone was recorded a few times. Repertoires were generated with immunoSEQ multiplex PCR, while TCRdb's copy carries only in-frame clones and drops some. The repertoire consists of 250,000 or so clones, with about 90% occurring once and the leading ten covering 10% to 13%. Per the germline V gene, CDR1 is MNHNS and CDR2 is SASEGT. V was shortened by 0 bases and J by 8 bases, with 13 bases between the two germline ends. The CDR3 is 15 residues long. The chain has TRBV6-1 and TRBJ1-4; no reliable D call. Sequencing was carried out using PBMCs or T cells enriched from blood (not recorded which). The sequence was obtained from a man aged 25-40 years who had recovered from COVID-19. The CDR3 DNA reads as TGTGCCAGCAGTGAAGCAGCCGGGAGTGCGGAAAAACTGTTTTTT. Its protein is CASSEAAGSAEKLFF.